This T cell receptor beta chain was recovered during a study of cytomegalovirus exposure and HLA in healthy donors. The germline CDR1 and CDR2 sequences are MNHNS and SASEGT. V trimming: 4 bases; J trimming: 4 bases; junction bases outside the gene matches: 7. CDR3 length: 15 residues. The sample holds a few counts of this clone. Use of 60 Vbeta and 13 Jbeta primers characterized the PCR. TCRdb's table, derived via immunoSEQ multiplex PCR, lists solely in-frame clones and lacks some. The sample holds about 97,000 clones, about 81% seen once. The chain is built from TRBV6-1 and TRBJ2-1; TRBD2 agrees at 7 bases. The TCR comes from a man aged 40-49 years in good health and CMV-seropositive. Material for sequencing was PBMCs. This CDR3 reads CASSGVGRAYNEQFF. As DNA, the CDR3 is TGTGCCAGCAGTGGAGTGGGGAGGGCGTACAATGAGCAGTTCTTC.